Below, 18 T cell receptor beta chains from the same sample are listed, as sequenced in a study of cytomegalovirus exposure and HLA in healthy donors. Clones were sequenced by immunoSEQ multiplex PCR, and TCRdb holds only the in-frame ones, with some missing. The top ten hold 1% to 1.5% of the sample, which has roughly 120,000 clones, approximately 94% seen once. The sequenced sample consisted of PBMCs. The receptors were gathered from a woman aged 18-29 years in good health and CMV-seronegative.

This rearrangement joins TRBV18 to TRBJ2-3; TRBD2 matches 10 bases. Germline loops: CDR1 KGHSH, CDR2 LQKENI. Unmatched junction bases numbered 7, after V lost 4 bases and J lost 3 bases. The CDR3 has 16 amino acids. The CDR3 loop reads CASSLGTSGTTDTQYF. Written as DNA, the CDR3 is TGTGCCAGCTCACTAGGAACTAGCGGGACGACAGATACGCAGTATTTT.

The chain couples TRBV5-4 to TRBJ2-1; D perhaps matches TRBD2 (6 bases). The CDR3 is 15 residues long. Germline CDR1 and CDR2: SGHNT and YYREEE (reference sequence). Between the trimmed V and J ends, which lost 0 bases and 5 bases, there was a span of 12 bases. CDR3 region: CASSLEGLADNEQFF. Written as DNA, the CDR3 is TGTGCCAGCAGCTTGGAGGGTTTAGCGGACAATGAGCAGTTCTTC.

This chain joins TRBV2 and TRBJ1-1; D is unresolved. CDR1 is SNHLY, CDR2 FYNNEI, per germline. The CDR3 is 11 amino acids. Deletions cut 5 bases from V and 5 bases from J, with 6 bases between. The CDR3 coding sequence is TGTGCCAGCAGTTCAGTGACTGAAGCTTTCTTT. Translation: CASSSVTEAFF. Combining the CDR3 with reference TRBV2 and TRBJ1-1 gives the whole variable domain EPEVTQTPSHQVTQMGQEVILRCVPISNHLYFYWYRQILGQKVEFLVSFYNNEISEKSEIFDDQFSVERPDGSNFTLKIRSTKLEDSAMYFCASSSVTEAFFGQGTRLTVV.

This chain links TRBV6-5 with TRBJ2-7; a possible D gene is TRBD1 (6 bases). The CDR3 length is 14 residues. Germline assignment: CDR1 MNHEY and CDR2 SVGAGI. V lost 6 bases to trimming and J lost 1 base, with 13 bases between them. The CDR3 spells CASSHDRTSYEQYF. The DNA for the CDR3 is TGTGCCAGCAGCCACGACAGGACGTCCTACGAGCAGTACTTC.

V usage is TRBV28 and J usage is TRBJ1-1; 8 bases match TRBD1. J lost 5 bases, V lost 4 bases, and 3 bases had no gene match. The CDR3 covers 13 residues. Looked up from germline, CDR1 is MDHEN and CDR2 is SYDVKM. The CDR3 is CASSYYRGTEAFF. For the CDR3, the DNA is TGTGCCAGCAGTTATTACAGGGGGACTGAAGCTTTCTTT.

This clone has only one observation. This chain joins TRBV5-1 and TRBJ1-2; tentatively, D is TRBD1 (6 bases). V shed 4 bases and J shed 4 bases, with 20 bases lying between them. Germline assignment: CDR1 SGHRS and CDR2 YFSETQ. The CDR3 is 16 amino acids. This CDR3 is CASSVTRTAQRYGYTF. DNA of the CDR3: TGCGCCAGCAGCGTGACACGGACAGCGCAACGCTATGGCTACACCTTC.

The V call is TRBV2, the J call TRBJ2-1; possible D gene TRBD2, 6 bases. Trimming stripped 7 bases from V and 6 bases from J, with 19 bases between. Germline CDR1 reads SNHLY; CDR2 reads FYNNEI. The CDR3 totals 15 residues. The CDR3 protein is CASIFSGNHANEQFF. CDR3 nucleotide sequence: TGTGCCAGCATTTTTAGCGGTAACCACGCCAATGAGCAGTTCTTC.

The J gene is TRBJ1-1, the V gene TRBV7-3, with 9 positions matching TRBD1. Germline trimming cut 4 bases from V and 3 bases from J; bases unmatched to any gene: 6. The CDR3 extends over 15 amino acids. The germline CDR1 and CDR2 sequences are SGHTA and FQGTGA. CDR3 DNA sequence: TGTGCCAGCAGCTCTCCCCGGGACAGGGACACTGAAGCTTTCTTT. It yields the protein CASSSPRDRDTEAFF.

This sequence joins TRBV29-1 and TRBJ2-2, with 8 bases fitting TRBD1. The CDR3 spans 13 residues. The germline V gene encodes CDR1 SQVTM and CDR2 ANQGSEA. After removal of 4 bases from V and 3 bases from J, the junction contained 1 base not matched to a gene. The CDR3 coding sequence is TGCAGCGTTGCAGGGGGCTACACCGGGGAGCTGTTTTTT. Encoded protein: CSVAGGYTGELFF.

CDR3 DNA: TGTGCCAGCAACAAACCGGGACTAGCGACCTACGAGCAGTACTTC. Translated: CASNKPGLATYEQYF. The J gene is TRBJ2-7, the V gene TRBV7-2, with 10 bases that match TRBD2. This CDR3 is built from 15 residues. Trimming took 7 bases from V and 2 from J; bases not matched to a gene: 8. Germline values: CDR1 SGHTA, CDR2 FQGNSA. The full variable domain, in which reference TRBV7-2 and TRBJ2-7 provide the parts outside the CDR3, is GAGVSQSPSNKVTEKGKDVELRCDPISGHTALYWYRQSLGQGLEFLIYFQGNSAPDKSGLPSDRFSAERTGGSVSTLTIQRTQQEDSAVYLCASNKPGLATYEQYFGPGTRLTVT.

This CDR3 is CSAMNQGTEAFF. The CDR3 bases are TGCAGCGCCATGAATCAGGGGACTGAAGCTTTCTTT. V gene TRBV29-1 combines with J gene TRBJ1-1, with D possibly TRBD1 on 6 matching bases. This CDR3 has 12 residues. With 7 bases removed from V and 5 bases from J, the gap between germline ends came to 14 bases. The germline gives CDR1 SQVTM, CDR2 ANQGSEA.

This clone was seen only once. The chain recombines TRBV28 with TRBJ2-7, with 10 bases fitting TRBD1. V was pared by 7 bases and J by 2 bases, with 5 bases of the junction left unmatched. CDR3 length: 14 amino acids. CDR1 is MDHEN, CDR2 SYDVKM, per germline. This chain's CDR3 is CASNTGTGAYEQYF. CDR3 nucleotides: TGTGCCAGCAACACCGGGACAGGGGCCTACGAGCAGTACTTC. Together with reference TRBV28 and TRBJ2-7, the CDR3 gives the full variable domain: DVKVTQSSRYLVKRTGEKVFLECVQDMDHENMFWYRQDPGLGLRLIYFSYDVKMKEKGDIPEGYSVSREKKERFSLILESASTNQTSMYLCASNTGTGAYEQYFGPGTRLTVT.

V is TRBV5-6 and J is TRBJ1-4; no firm D call. This CDR3 is built from 15 residues. With 4 bases removed from V and 0 bases from J, the gap between germline ends came to 10 bases. Germline values: CDR1 SGHDT, CDR2 YYEEEE. The CDR3 DNA reads TGTGCCAGCAGCCCCGGGAGTGCAACTAATGAAAAACTGTTTTTT. This codes for CASSPGSATNEKLFF. Using reference TRBV5-6 and TRBJ1-4 for the parts outside the CDR3, the full variable domain is DAGVTQSPTHLIKTRGQQVTLRCSPKSGHDTVSWYQQALGQGPQFIFQYYEEEERQRGNFPDRFSGHQFPNYSSELNVNALLLGDSALYLCASSPGSATNEKLFFGSGTQLSVL.

The V and J genes are TRBV9 and TRBJ1-1; 7 nucleotides match TRBD1. Looked up from germline, CDR1 is SGDLS and CDR2 is YYNGEE. The CDR3 spans 14 residues. Trimming removed 1 base from V and 14 bases from J; junction bases left unmatched: 14. The CDR3 spells CASSVLGTAPTGFF. The CDR3, as DNA: TGTGCCAGCAGCGTATTAGGGACAGCCCCCACTGGCTTCTTT. The full variable domain, its missing parts supplied by reference TRBV9 and TRBJ1-1, is DSGVTQTPKHLITATGQRVTLRCSPRSGDLSVYWYQQSLDQGLQFLIQYYNGEERAKGNILERFSAQQFPDLHSELNLSSLELGDSALYFCASSVLGTAPTGFFGQGTRLTVV.

The chain combines TRBV28 with TRBJ1-2; D is perhaps TRBD1 (5 bases). The CDR3 sequence is 17 residues long. Deletions cut 5 bases from V and 4 bases from J, with 23 bases between. Germline V lookup: CDR1 MDHEN, CDR2 SYDVKM. This CDR3 is CASSPYYPGGRIYGYTF. For the CDR3, the DNA is TGTGCCAGCAGTCCTTATTATCCCGGGGGTAGAATCTATGGCTACACCTTC.

This chain uses TRBV6-1 with TRBJ2-1; 12 bases agree with TRBD2. The trim removed 4 bases at V and 9 bases at J, leaving 16 bases unmatched. Germline V CDR1 and CDR2: MNHNS, SASEGT. The CDR3 runs to 18 residues. The CDR3 DNA reads as TGTGCCAGCAGTGTGGGGTACTGGACTAGCGGGATCACGGGTGAGCAGTTCTTC. It translates to CASSVGYWTSGITGEQFF.

The chain joins TRBV6-1 to TRBJ1-4, with D maybe TRBD1 (5 bases). CDR1 MNHNS and CDR2 SASEGT come from the germline V gene. The CDR3 is 15 amino acids. The V end was cut by 3 bases, the J end by 7 bases, with 15 bases between. The CDR3: CASSDYFGGAEKLFF. Written as DNA, the CDR3 is TGTGCCAGCAGTGATTACTTCGGGGGTGCTGAAAAACTGTTTTTT.

V is TRBV4-2 and J is TRBJ1-4; D is unclear. The V gene lost 2 bases and the J gene lost 9 bases, with 16 bases spanning the gap. This CDR3 is 15 amino acids long. Germline V gives CDR1 LGHNA, CDR2 YNFKEQ. The CDR3 protein is CASSQLESDKQKLFF. CDR3 DNA sequence: TGTGCCAGCAGCCAATTAGAATCCGATAAACAAAAACTGTTTTTT.